This T cell receptor beta chain is drawn from a study of beta chain features in type 1 diabetes. Reverse transcribing all isolated RNA meant expressed TCRB transcripts were sequenced. Sequencing was performed with immunoSEQ multiplex PCR; in TCRdb, only in-frame clones are kept and a portion is missing. The table lists about 350,000 clones, around 19% of them singletons. Populations isolated by sorting all had purity greater than 98%. Trimming removed 2 bases from V and 6 bases from J; junction bases left unmatched: 8. This CDR3 region has 16 residues. The germline CDR1 and CDR2 sequences are KGHSH and LQKENI.

The sequencing input was naive CD4+ T cells from blood. The TCR originated in a woman aged 18-29 years in good health. The chain links TRBV18 to TRBJ2-2, with 8 bases fitting TRBD2. Here the CDR3 DNA reads TGTGCCAGCTCACCAAAGGGACTAGAGCGAGCCGGGGAGCTGTTTTTT. Translated: CASSPKGLERAGELFF. The complete variable domain, with remaining parts taken from reference TRBV18 and TRBJ2-2, reads NAGVMQNPRHLVRRRGQEARLRCSPMKGHSHVYWYRQLPEEGLKFMVYLQKENIIDESGMPKERFSAEFPKEGPSILRIQQVVRGDSAAYFCASSPKGLERAGELFFGEGSRLTVL.